In this sample, the clone carrying this T cell receptor (beta chain) turned up many times. The antigen is not known. Synthesis of cDNA was accomplished via 5'RACE employing 10-nucleotide random UMIs. TCRdb reprocessed the 5' RACE reads via MiXCR and lists one record per CDR3 protein. The table has more than 70,000 distinct CDR3 sequences, around 10% seen once. The CDR3 has 16 residues. Trimming removed 2 bases from V and 2 bases from J, with 12 bases in between. Germline lookup yields CDR1 KGHSH and CDR2 LQKENI. Healthy controls were blood bank volunteers in Maryland, USA. The entry originates in a study of neurological immune-mediated disorders. Whole-study results and caveats: Levels of TCR clonal expansion peaked in HTLV-1-associated myelopathy and reached their lowest in multiple sclerosis, under those of healthy controls.

The origin of this receptor is a man in his forties in good health. The source material was PBMCs. This chain connects TRBV18 to TRBJ2-2; D is ambiguous. As DNA, the CDR3 is TGTGCCAGCTCACCAGCGCAGTTAATCAACACCGGGGAGCTGTTTTTT. Amino acid sequence: CASSPAQLINTGELFF.